Each of the 20 T cell receptor beta chains below was sequenced from the same sample in a study of early T cells in non-severe SARS-CoV-2 infection. TCRdb reanalysed the 5' RACE reads using MiXCR and keeps one entry per CDR3 protein. This table holds 74,000 or so distinct CDR3 sequences, roughly 11% found once. The sequencing input was whole blood. The receptor set was obtained from an adult who was a healthcare worker with PCR-confirmed SARS-CoV-2 infection or an uninfected control (not recorded which).

There are a few counts of this clonotype. This chain connects TRBV3-1 to TRBJ2-7; D possibly matches TRBD1 or TRBD2 (5 bases each). V dropped 2 bases and J dropped 2 bases, with 13 bases sitting between them. There are 15 residues in the CDR3. Germline V gene data show CDR1 as LGHDT and CDR2 as YNNKEL (reference sequence). The CDR3 DNA follows: TGTGCCAGCAGCCAAATACCGGGACCAGCCTACGAGCAGTACTTC. Its translation is CASSQIPGPAYEQYF.

This clonotype was detected ten times or more. The rearrangement links TRBV4-2 to TRBJ2-1; the match to TRBD2 covers 8 bases. Trimming at V came to 5 bases and at J to 6 bases, leaving 9 bases not matched to a gene. The CDR3 is made up of 15 amino acids. Per the germline V gene, CDR1 is LGHNA and CDR2 is YNFKEQ. DNA of the CDR3: TGTGCCAGCAGCTCCTCCGGCGGGGGGTCCAATGAGCAGTTCTTC. Protein: CASSSSGGGSNEQFF.

In its sample, this clonotype was seen many times. The genes are TRBV7-2 and TRBJ2-7, with 8 bases fitting TRBD1. The V gene end was trimmed by 0 bases and the J gene end by 2 bases; junction bases not matched to a gene: 3. Germline values: CDR1 SGHTA, CDR2 FQGNSA. CDR3 size: 15 residues. As DNA, the CDR3 is TGTGCCAGCAGCTTAGCGCCGGACAGGGCCTACGAGCAGTACTTC. This translates into CASSLAPDRAYEQYF.

The gene calls are TRBV5-4 and TRBJ2-3; D is possibly TRBD2 (5 bases). Trimming removed 4 bases at V and 10 bases at J, with 13 bases between. This CDR3 region has 12 residues. Germline CDR1 reads SGHNT; CDR2 reads YYREEE (reference sequence). This CDR3 reads CASSLSSGAQYF. DNA of the CDR3: TGTGCCAGCAGCCTGTCCAGCGGAGCGCAGTATTTT.

This clonotype was picked up a small number of times. V is TRBV30 and J is TRBJ2-1, with TRBD2 matching 13 bases. Per germline, CDR1 GTSNPN and CDR2 SVGIG (reference sequence). With 0 bases clipped from V and 7 bases from J, the junction kept 6 bases outside the gene matches. The CDR3 totals 16 residues. This CDR3 is CAWSVPGLAGWNEQFF. In DNA form, the CDR3 reads TGTGCCTGGAGTGTACCGGGACTAGCGGGATGGAATGAGCAGTTCTTC.

This clonotype appeared a few times. The chain links TRBV5-5 to TRBJ2-3; D possibly corresponds to TRBD1 (6 bases). Trimming stripped 4 bases from V and 0 bases from J, with 12 bases between. This CDR3 has 15 residues. The V gene's germline CDR1 is SGHKS and CDR2 YYEKEE (reference sequence). The CDR3 DNA reads TGTGCCAGCAGCCAGGACAGTCGAAGCACAGATACGCAGTATTTT. Amino acids: CASSQDSRSTDTQYF.

This clonotype was seen repeatedly, ten times or more. The chain has TRBV12-5 and TRBJ1-1, with D unclear. Trimming shortened V by 6 bases and J by 0 bases, and 8 bases separated the two germline ends. CDR1 is LGHNT and CDR2 is FRNRAP in the germline V gene. This CDR3 is built from 13 residues. CDR3 region: CASGPRMNTEAFF. The CDR3 DNA sequence: TGTGCTAGTGGGCCTAGAATGAACACTGAAGCTTTCTTT.

This clonotype was seen more than once but under ten times. This chain joins TRBV29-1 and TRBJ2-1; 12 positions agree with TRBD2. From germline, CDR1 is SQVTM and CDR2 ANQGSEA. After removal of 7 bases from V and 5 bases from J, the junction contained 6 bases not matched to a gene. This CDR3 region has 14 residues. The CDR3 spells CSAVGLAGNNEQFF. The DNA for the CDR3 is TGCAGCGCCGTCGGACTAGCGGGGAACAATGAGCAGTTCTTC.

This clonotype was counted many times. The CDR3 here is CSVHGTENTGELFF. The CDR3 nucleotides read TGCAGCGTCCACGGGACCGAGAACACCGGGGAGCTGTTTTTT. The V and J genes are TRBV29-1 and TRBJ2-2, with D possibly called TRBD1 or TRBD2 (5 bases each). CDR3 length: 14 amino acids. CDR1 is SQVTM and CDR2 is ANQGSEA in the germline V gene. Trimming shortened V by 6 bases and J by 1 base, and 12 bases separated the two germline ends.

This clonotype was observed many times. Here the CDR3 DNA reads TGTGCCAGCAGTGACACCCGCTACAATGAGCAGTTCTTC. The encoded protein is CASSDTRYNEQFF. This chain uses TRBV2 with TRBJ2-1, with D hard to call. This CDR3 spans 13 amino acids. CDR1 and CDR2 from the germline V gene are SNHLY and FYNNEI. Trimming shortened V by 3 bases and J by 3 bases, and 6 bases separated the two germline ends.

In this sample, this clonotype turned up many times. The chain is built from TRBV5-1 and TRBJ2-3, with 8 bases identical to TRBD2. Trimming at V came to 4 bases and at J to 2 bases, leaving 9 bases not matched to a gene. There are 16 residues in the CDR3. Germline V gene sequence: CDR1 SGHRS, CDR2 YFSETQ. The chain's CDR3 is CASSLRAGAITDTQYF. In nucleotides, the CDR3 is TGCGCCAGCAGCCTAAGAGCGGGAGCCATCACAGATACGCAGTATTTT.

The chain has TRBV20-1 and TRBJ2-1; 9 bases fit TRBD2. Germline trimming cut 6 bases from V and 10 bases from J; bases unmatched to any gene: 7. The CDR3 is made up of 12 amino acids. CDR1 is DFQATT and CDR2 is SNEGSKA in the germline V gene (reference sequence). CDR3 sequence reads: CSAETSGEEQFF. The CDR3 DNA is TGCAGTGCCGAGACTAGCGGAGAAGAGCAGTTCTTC.

The chain couples TRBV30 to TRBJ1-6, with 12 bases that match TRBD1. This CDR3 contains 14 residues. From germline, CDR1 is GTSNPN and CDR2 SVGIG (reference sequence). V gave up 3 bases and J gave up 18 bases; unmatched junction bases: 12. The CDR3 DNA reads TGTGCCTGGAGGACTGGGACAGGGGGCTCTTATGACCACTTT. Its translation is CAWRTGTGGSYDHF.

This clonotype came up many times. The rearrangement uses TRBV5-1 and TRBJ2-7; no definite D call. CDR1 and CDR2 from the germline V gene are SGHRS and YFSETQ. The CDR3 covers 15 residues. V was clipped by 0 bases and J by 3 bases, with 13 bases between them. The CDR3 DNA follows: TGCGCCAGCAGCTTGGATTGGAGTTTAAACTACGAGCAGTACTTC. It translates to CASSLDWSLNYEQYF.

This clonotype occurred many times. The V and J genes are TRBV20-1 and TRBJ1-6; TRBD1 agrees at 9 bases. The CDR3 has 14 residues. The germline V gene has CDR1 DFQATT and CDR2 SNEGSKA (reference sequence). Trimming cost V 6 bases and J 7 bases; bases outside gene matches: 7. The CDR3 sequence: CSAAMTGGNSPLHF. The CDR3 DNA is TGCAGTGCAGCCATGACAGGGGGAAATTCACCCCTCCACTTT.

This clonotype has a count of ten or more. The chain employs TRBV7-2 and TRBJ2-3, with TRBD2 matching 16 bases. The CDR3 has 21 amino acids. V lost 5 bases and J lost 3; bases outside the gene matches: 17. Germline V CDR1 and CDR2: SGHTA, FQGNSA. CDR3 protein: CASSTSPGLAGGPRPTDTQYF. CDR3 bases: TGTGCCAGCAGCACCTCCCCGGGACTAGCGGGAGGGCCCCGCCCTACAGATACGCAGTATTTT.

The chain uses TRBV12-3 or TRBV12-4 and TRBJ2-7; D is unclear. This CDR3 has 12 residues. V was pared by 5 bases and J by 5 bases, with 10 bases between. In nucleotides, the CDR3 is TGTGCCAGCAGTCGGTCAGTACACGAGCAGTACTTC. As protein: CASSRSVHEQYF.

This clonotype was counted at least ten times. The chain couples TRBV2 to TRBJ1-1; 11 bases match TRBD1. V was clipped by 9 bases and J by 0 bases; unmatched bases: 9. Germline CDR1 reads SNHLY; CDR2 reads FYNNEI. The CDR3 is 16 residues long. In DNA, the CDR3 is TGTGCCAGGCTGGGGGGACAGGGGGACATGAACACTGAAGCTTTCTTT. It yields the protein CARLGGQGDMNTEAFF.

CDR3 DNA sequence: TGCAGTGCTAGAGGGGTGACACCTCCTTACGAGCAGTACTTC. This sequence encodes CSARGVTPPYEQYF. This chain connects TRBV20-1 to TRBJ2-7; D not resolved. This CDR3 spans 14 amino acids. The V and J ends lost 1 base and 4 bases respectively, with 14 bases between them. The germline gives CDR1 DFQATT, CDR2 SNEGSKA (reference sequence).

Concerning this clonotype: A junction boundary mismatches the germline segment, possibly from a read error. The V and J genes are TRBV29-1 and TRBJ2-3; D gene ambiguous. In germline, CDR1 is SQVTM, CDR2 ANQGSEA. The CDR3 length is 11 residues. For the CDR3, the DNA is TGCAGCGTTTTCCTCACAGATACACAGTATTTT. This encodes CSVFLTDTQYF.